This record covers a single T cell receptor (beta chain). Its antigen remains unknown. The data belong to a study of PD-1 blockade in classical Hodgkin lymphoma. The patients all showed relapse after autologous stem cell transplantation, while their brentuximab vedotin exposure varied. Generated by immunoSEQ multiplex PCR, the TCRdb table keeps only in-frame clones and is missing some. The profile shows fewer than 45,000 clones, about 85% of them singletons. Broader study findings: By C4D1, CD4+ diversity increased significantly, especially in complete responders.

Unmatched junction bases numbered 11, after V lost 6 bases and J lost 2 bases. The CDR3 has 16 residues. The germline CDR1 and CDR2 sequences are LNHDA and SQIVND (reference sequence). The input for sequencing was peripheral blood mononuclear cells (PBMCs), taken before the second cycle of nivolumab. The receptor comes from a human donor with classical Hodgkin lymphoma. The chain uses TRBV19 and TRBJ2-3; 7 bases align to TRBD1. As DNA, the CDR3 is TGTGCCAGTAGCCCGGGAAGGGGGCCCTCCACAGATACGCAGTATTTT. This sequence encodes CASSPGRGPSTDTQYF.